These 8 T cell receptor beta chains were sequenced from one sample in a study of blood T cell repertoires in COVID-19. The assay was immunoSEQ multiplex PCR, and TCRdb's table has in-frame clones only and misses some. Found here are fewer than 150,000 clones, around 83% of them singletons; the top ten hold around 15%. Source material: peripheral blood. These receptors were collected from a woman in her 50s with acute or convalescent COVID-19.

This chain uses TRBV12-3 or TRBV12-4 with TRBJ1-1; unclear D gene. This CDR3 has 13 amino acids. Trimming pared 8 bases from V and 1 base from J, leaving 11 bases between. The CDR3: CASVYGENTEAFF. The CDR3 DNA reads as TGTGCCAGCGTGTACGGAGAGAACACTGAAGCTTTCTTT.

This clone was seen just once. The CDR3 loop is CASSLMGLAGLNEQFF. CDR3 DNA sequence: TGTGCCAGCAGCTTAATGGGACTAGCGGGGCTCAATGAGCAGTTCTTC. The V call is TRBV6-2 or TRBV6-3, the J call TRBJ2-1, with 13 bases matching TRBD2. This CDR3 is built from 16 residues. The V gene end was trimmed by 6 bases and the J gene end by 6 bases; junction bases not matched to a gene: 8. CDR1 and CDR2 from the germline V gene are MNHEY and SVGEGT.

This clone was seen a single time. The sample holds other DNA sequences that translate to the same CDR3. The J gene is TRBJ1-6, the V gene TRBV2; D is unresolved. In germline, CDR1 is SNHLY, CDR2 FYNNEI. V was cut by 0 bases and J by 8 bases, with 5 bases left in between. This CDR3 region has 13 residues. The CDR3 DNA reads TGTGCCAGCAGTGAAGCTCGGGATTCACCCCTCCACTTT. This gives the protein CASSEARDSPLHF.

This clone was found many times. V and J are TRBV19 and TRBJ1-6, with 9 bases aligning to TRBD1. Losses at the gene ends were 4 bases for V and 5 bases for J; bases not matched to a gene: 3. Germline loops: CDR1 LNHDA, CDR2 SQIVND (reference sequence). The CDR3 contains 15 residues. The CDR3 is CASSTQGADNSPLHF. The DNA for the CDR3 is TGTGCCAGTAGTACACAGGGGGCGGATAATTCACCCCTCCACTTT.

The chain carries TRBV5-1 and TRBJ2-7, with 11 bases lining up with TRBD1. The length of the CDR3 is 14 residues. CDR1 and CDR2 (germline): SGHRS, YFSETQ. V trimming: 3 bases; J trimming: 5 bases; junction bases outside the gene matches: 4. The CDR3 DNA is TGCGCCAGCAGCTCAGGGACAGGGGGGAACGAGCAGTACTTC. Its translation is CASSSGTGGNEQYF.

In DNA, the CDR3 is TGCGCCAGCAGCTTTGACAGGAGCTATGGCTACACCTTC. It specifies CASSFDRSYGYTF. The gene calls are TRBV5-1 and TRBJ1-2; a weak D match, TRBD1 (6 bases). The CDR3 length is 13 residues. Germline V gives CDR1 SGHRS, CDR2 YFSETQ. V gave up 2 bases and J gave up 4 bases, with 9 bases separating them.

The gene calls are TRBV4-2 and TRBJ2-7; TRBD2 matches at 14 bases. Trimming removed 4 bases from V and 3 bases from J; junction bases left unmatched: 11. CDR1 and CDR2 from the germline V gene are LGHNA and YNFKEQ. This CDR3 has 18 residues. CDR3 in amino acids: CASSPGLAGGNHGYEQYF. CDR3 DNA: TGTGCCAGCAGCCCAGGACTAGCGGGGGGAAACCACGGCTACGAGCAGTACTTC.

The chain has TRBV12-3 or TRBV12-4 and TRBJ1-2; possibly TRBD1 for D (5 bases). V was cut by 4 bases and J by 6 bases, with 12 bases left in between. CDR3 length: 13 residues. DNA of the CDR3: TGTGCCAGCAGTTCCCCTCAGGGTGATGGCTACACCTTC. It specifies CASSSPQGDGYTF.